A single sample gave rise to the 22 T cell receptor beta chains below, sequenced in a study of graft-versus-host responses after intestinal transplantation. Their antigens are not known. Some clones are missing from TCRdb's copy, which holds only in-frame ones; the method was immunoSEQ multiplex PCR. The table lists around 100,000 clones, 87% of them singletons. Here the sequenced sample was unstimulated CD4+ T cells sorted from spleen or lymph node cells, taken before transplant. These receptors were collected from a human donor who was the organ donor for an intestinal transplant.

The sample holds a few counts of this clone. For the CDR3, the DNA is TGCAGCGTTCCGGGACAGGGGTTCTACGAGCAGTACTTC. Residues: CSVPGQGFYEQYF. This chain connects TRBV29-1 to TRBJ2-7, with TRBD1 matching over 10 bases. The germline V gene has CDR1 SQVTM and CDR2 ANQGSEA. The V segment lost 5 bases and the J segment 3 bases; nucleotides outside the gene matches: 4. The CDR3 contains 13 residues.

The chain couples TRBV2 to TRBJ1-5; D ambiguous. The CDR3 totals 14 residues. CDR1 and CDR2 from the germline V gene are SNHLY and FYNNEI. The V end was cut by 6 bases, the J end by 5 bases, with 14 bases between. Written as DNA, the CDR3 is TGTGCCAGCAGCCTTACCACCCCCGATCAGCCCCAGCATTTT. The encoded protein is CASSLTTPDQPQHF.

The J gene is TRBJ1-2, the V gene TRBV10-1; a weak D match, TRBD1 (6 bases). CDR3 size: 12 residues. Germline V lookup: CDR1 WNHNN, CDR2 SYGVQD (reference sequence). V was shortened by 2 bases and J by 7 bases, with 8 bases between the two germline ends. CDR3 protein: CASSENRVGYTF. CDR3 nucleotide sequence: TGCGCCAGCAGTGAGAACAGGGTTGGCTACACCTTC.

The DNA of the CDR3 is TGTGCCAGCAGTCTTAGGGGTAGCAATCAGCCCCAGCATTTT. It is translated as CASSLRGSNQPQHF. This sequence joins TRBV28 and TRBJ1-5; D perhaps matches TRBD1 (5 bases). CDR1 is MDHEN, CDR2 SYDVKM, per germline. Trimming removed 5 bases from V and 0 bases from J, with 8 bases in between. CDR3 size: 14 residues.

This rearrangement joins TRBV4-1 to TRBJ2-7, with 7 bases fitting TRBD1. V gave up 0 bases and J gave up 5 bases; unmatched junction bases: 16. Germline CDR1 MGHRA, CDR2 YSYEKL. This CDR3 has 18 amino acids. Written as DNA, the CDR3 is TGCGCCAGCAGCCAAGATAAGGCTTTTGGGACAGTTGCCAACGAGCAGTACTTC. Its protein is CASSQDKAFGTVANEQYF.

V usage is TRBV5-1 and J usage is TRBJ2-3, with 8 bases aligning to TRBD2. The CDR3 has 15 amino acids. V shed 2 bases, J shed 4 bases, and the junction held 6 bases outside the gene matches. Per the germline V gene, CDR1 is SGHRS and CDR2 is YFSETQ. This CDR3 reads CASSLRGGRADTQYF. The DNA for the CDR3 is TGCGCCAGCAGCTTACGGGGGGGCAGGGCAGATACGCAGTATTTT. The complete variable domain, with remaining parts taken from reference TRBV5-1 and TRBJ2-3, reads KAGVTQTPRYLIKTRGQQVTLSCSPISGHRSVSWYQQTPGQGLQFLFEYFSETQRNKGNFPGRFSGRQFSNSRSEMNVSTLELGDSALYLCASSLRGGRADTQYFGPGTRLTVL.

The DNA of the CDR3 is TGTGCCAGCAGTTTAAGGGCCAAGGGATCATCATCTGCGCAGTATTTT. Protein sequence: CASSLRAKGSSSAQYF. V and J are TRBV28 and TRBJ2-3; no clear D. Trimming removed 2 bases from V and 10 bases from J, with 22 bases in between. The CDR3 runs to 16 residues. Germline V gives CDR1 MDHEN, CDR2 SYDVKM.

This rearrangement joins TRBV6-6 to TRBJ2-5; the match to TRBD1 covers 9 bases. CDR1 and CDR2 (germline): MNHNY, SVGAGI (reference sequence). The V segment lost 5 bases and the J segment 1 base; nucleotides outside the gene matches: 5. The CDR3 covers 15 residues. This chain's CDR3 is CASSPGTGFQETQYF. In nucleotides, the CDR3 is TGTGCCAGCAGTCCCGGGACAGGGTTCCAAGAGACCCAGTACTTC.

The CDR3, as DNA: TGTGCCAGCAGGGGACAGGAGACTCGTTCGGGCGAGCAGTACTTC. It encodes CASRGQETRSGEQYF. The chain is built from TRBV6-1 and TRBJ2-7, with 8 nucleotides matching TRBD1. V shed 6 bases and J 6 bases; nucleotides not matched to a gene: 13. The CDR3 length is 15 residues. Germline loops: CDR1 MNHNS, CDR2 SASEGT.

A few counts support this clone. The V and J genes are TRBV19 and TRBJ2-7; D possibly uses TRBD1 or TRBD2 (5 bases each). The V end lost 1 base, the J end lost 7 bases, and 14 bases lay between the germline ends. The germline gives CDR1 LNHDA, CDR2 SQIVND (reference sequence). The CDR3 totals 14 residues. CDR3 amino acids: CASSIAGRQREQYF. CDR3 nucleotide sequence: TGTGCCAGTAGTATAGCGGGGCGGCAGAGAGAGCAGTACTTC.

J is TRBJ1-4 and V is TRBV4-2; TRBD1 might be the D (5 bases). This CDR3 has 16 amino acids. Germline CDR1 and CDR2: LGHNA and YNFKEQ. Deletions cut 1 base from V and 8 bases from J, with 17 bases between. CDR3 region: CASSQGGGTVHEKLFF. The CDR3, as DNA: TGTGCCAGCAGCCAAGGGGGGGGGACTGTCCACGAAAAACTGTTTTTT.

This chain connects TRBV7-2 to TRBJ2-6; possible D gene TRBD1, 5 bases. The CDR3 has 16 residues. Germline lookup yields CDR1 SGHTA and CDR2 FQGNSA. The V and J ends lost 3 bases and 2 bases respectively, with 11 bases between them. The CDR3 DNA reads TGTGCCAGCAGCTTTACAGGTGGGGCTGGGGCCAACGTCCTGACTTTC. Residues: CASSFTGGAGANVLTF.

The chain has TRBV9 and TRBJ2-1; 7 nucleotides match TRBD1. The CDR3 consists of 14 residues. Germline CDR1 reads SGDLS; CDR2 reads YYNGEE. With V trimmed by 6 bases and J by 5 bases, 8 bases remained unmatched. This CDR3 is CASTGTAQNNEQFF. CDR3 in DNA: TGTGCCAGCACCGGGACAGCCCAAAACAATGAGCAGTTCTTC.

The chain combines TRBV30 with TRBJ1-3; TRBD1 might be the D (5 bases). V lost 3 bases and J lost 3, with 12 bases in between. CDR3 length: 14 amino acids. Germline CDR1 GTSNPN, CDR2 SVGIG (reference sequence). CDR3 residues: CAWSLGTDGNTIYF. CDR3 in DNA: TGTGCCTGGAGCCTCGGGACGGATGGAAACACCATATATTTT.

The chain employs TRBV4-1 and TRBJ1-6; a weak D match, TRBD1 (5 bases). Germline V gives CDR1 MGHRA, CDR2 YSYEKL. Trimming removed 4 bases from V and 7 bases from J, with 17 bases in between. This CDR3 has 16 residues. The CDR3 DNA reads TGCGCCAGCAGCCTAGGGCGACAGCTCCTAAATTCACCCCTCCACTTT. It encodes CASSLGRQLLNSPLHF.

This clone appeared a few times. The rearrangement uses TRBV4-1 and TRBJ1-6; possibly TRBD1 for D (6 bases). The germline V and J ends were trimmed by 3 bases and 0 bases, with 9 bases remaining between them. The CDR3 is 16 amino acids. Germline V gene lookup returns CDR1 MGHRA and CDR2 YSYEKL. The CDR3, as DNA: TGCGCCAGCAGCCACGACAGGAGCTCCTATAATTCACCCCTCCACTTT. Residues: CASSHDRSSYNSPLHF.

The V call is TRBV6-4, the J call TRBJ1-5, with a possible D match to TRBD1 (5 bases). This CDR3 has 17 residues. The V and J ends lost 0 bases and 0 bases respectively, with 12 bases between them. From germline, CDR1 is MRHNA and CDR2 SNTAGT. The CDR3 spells CASSDSAPQASNQPQHF. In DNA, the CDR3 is TGTGCCAGCAGTGACTCTGCCCCACAGGCTAGCAATCAGCCCCAGCATTTT.

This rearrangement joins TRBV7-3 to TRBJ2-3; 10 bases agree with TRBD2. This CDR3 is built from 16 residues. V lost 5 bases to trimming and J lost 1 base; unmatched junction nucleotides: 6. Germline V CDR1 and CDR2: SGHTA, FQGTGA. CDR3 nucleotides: TGTGCCAGCAGCCCTTCCGGGACTAGCGGCACAGATACGCAGTATTTT. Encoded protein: CASSPSGTSGTDTQYF. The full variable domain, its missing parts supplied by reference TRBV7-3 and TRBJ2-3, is GAGVSQTPSNKVTEKGKYVELRCDPISGHTALYWYRQSLGQGPEFLIYFQGTGAADDSGLPNDRFFAVRPEGSVSTLKIQRTERGDSAVYLCASSPSGTSGTDTQYFGPGTRLTVL.

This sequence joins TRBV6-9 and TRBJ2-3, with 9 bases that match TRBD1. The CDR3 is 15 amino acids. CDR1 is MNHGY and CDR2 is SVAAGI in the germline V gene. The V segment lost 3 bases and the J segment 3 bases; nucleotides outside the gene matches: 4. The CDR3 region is CASSYPDRGTDTQYF. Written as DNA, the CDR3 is TGTGCCAGCAGTTACCCGGACAGGGGTACAGATACGCAGTATTTT.

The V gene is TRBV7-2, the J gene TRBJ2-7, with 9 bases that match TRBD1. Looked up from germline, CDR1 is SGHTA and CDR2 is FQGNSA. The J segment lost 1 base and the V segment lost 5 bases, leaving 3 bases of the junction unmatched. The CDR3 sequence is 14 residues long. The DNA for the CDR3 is TGTGCCAGCAGCATAGGGACAGGGTCCTACGAGCAGTACTTC. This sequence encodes CASSIGTGSYEQYF. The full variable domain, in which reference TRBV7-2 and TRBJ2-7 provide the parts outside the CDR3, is GAGVSQSPSNKVTEKGKDVELRCDPISGHTALYWYRQSLGQGLEFLIYFQGNSAPDKSGLPSDRFSAERTGGSVSTLTIQRTQQEDSAVYLCASSIGTGSYEQYFGPGTRLTVT.

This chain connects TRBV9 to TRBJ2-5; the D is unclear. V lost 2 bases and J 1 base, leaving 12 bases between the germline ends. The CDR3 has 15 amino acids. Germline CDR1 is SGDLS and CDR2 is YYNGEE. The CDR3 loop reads CASSVMPGSQETQYF. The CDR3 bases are TGTGCCAGCAGCGTGATGCCTGGCAGCCAAGAGACCCAGTACTTC.

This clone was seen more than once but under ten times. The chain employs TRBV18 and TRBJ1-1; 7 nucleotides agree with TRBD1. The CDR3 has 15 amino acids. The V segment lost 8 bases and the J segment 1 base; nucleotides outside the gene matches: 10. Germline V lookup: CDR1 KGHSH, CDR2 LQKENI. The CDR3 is CASTQNHRGNTEAFF. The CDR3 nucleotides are TGTGCCAGCACTCAAAATCACAGGGGGAACACTGAAGCTTTCTTT.